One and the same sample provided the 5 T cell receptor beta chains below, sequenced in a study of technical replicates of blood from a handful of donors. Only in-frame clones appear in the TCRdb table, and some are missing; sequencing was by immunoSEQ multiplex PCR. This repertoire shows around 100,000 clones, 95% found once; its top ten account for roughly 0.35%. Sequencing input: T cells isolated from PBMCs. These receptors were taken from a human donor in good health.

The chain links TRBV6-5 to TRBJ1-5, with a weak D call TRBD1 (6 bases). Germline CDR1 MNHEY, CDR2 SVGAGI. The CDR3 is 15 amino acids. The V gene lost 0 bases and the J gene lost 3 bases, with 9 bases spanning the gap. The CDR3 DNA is TGTGCCAGCAGTTACTCCGGGACACTCAATCAGCCCCAGCATTTT. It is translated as CASSYSGTLNQPQHF.

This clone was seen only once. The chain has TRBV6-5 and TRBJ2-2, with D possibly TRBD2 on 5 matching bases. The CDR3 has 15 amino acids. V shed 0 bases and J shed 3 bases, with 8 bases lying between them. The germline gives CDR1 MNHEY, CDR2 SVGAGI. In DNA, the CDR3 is TGTGCCAGCAGTTACTCAGGAGGAGACACCGGGGAGCTGTTTTTT. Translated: CASSYSGGDTGELFF.

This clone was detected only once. The CDR3 here is CASRPGQGHGYTF. The CDR3 coding sequence is TGCGCCAGCAGGCCGGGACAGGGTCATGGCTACACCTTC. The V gene is TRBV10-2, the J gene TRBJ1-2; 9 bases line up with TRBD1. The V and J ends lost 6 bases and 6 bases, in that order; junction bases with no gene match: 5. Germline V CDR1 and CDR2: WSHSY, SAAADI. The CDR3 is made up of 13 amino acids.

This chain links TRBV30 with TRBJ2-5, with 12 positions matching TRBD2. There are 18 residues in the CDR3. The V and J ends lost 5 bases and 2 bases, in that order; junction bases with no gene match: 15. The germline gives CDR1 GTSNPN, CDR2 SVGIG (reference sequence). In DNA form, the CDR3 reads TGTGCCTGGCGAGAACAGGGGGCTGGACTAGCGGGACAAGAGACCCAGTACTTC. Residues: CAWREQGAGLAGQETQYF.

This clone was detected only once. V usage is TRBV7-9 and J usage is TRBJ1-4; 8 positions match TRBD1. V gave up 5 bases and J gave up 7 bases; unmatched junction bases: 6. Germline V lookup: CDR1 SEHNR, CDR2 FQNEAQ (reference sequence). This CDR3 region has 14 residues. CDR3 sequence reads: CASSPDRGGEKLFF. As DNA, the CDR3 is TGTGCCAGCAGCCCCGACAGGGGTGGTGAAAAACTGTTTTTT.